The subject of this entry is one T cell receptor (beta chain). Antigen specificity is unknown. Trimming shortened V by 4 bases and J by 5 bases, and 15 bases separated the two germline ends. Germline V gene data show CDR1 as SGHTA and CDR2 as FQGNSA. This CDR3 has 14 amino acids. The data belong to a study of cytomegalovirus exposure and HLA in healthy donors. Study-wide results and caveats: A reported reduction in N-insertions relative to the roughly 670-donor mean was seen in an Asian-associated ancestry cluster in a later analysis.

The PCR made use of 60 Vbeta and 13 Jbeta primers. TCRdb's copy holds only in-frame clones and misses some; the assay was immunoSEQ multiplex PCR. The table shows about 130,000 clones, with over 70% occurring only once. V gene TRBV7-2 combines with J gene TRBJ2-7; tentatively, D is TRBD2 (6 bases). The receptor was isolated from a woman aged 45-60 years in good health and CMV-seronegative. The sequenced sample was PBMCs. The CDR3 DNA reads TGTGCCAGCAGCTCGGGCGGGGCGGTAAACGAGCAGTACTTC. Its translation is CASSSGGAVNEQYF.